The 21 T cell receptor beta chains below all came from one sample that was sequenced in a study of Graves' ophthalmopathy and Graves' hyperthyroidism. The sequenced template was RNA, covering the TCR beta CDR3 region. Amplification began with first-round RT-PCR using HTBI primers, then second-round multiplex PCR was performed. Each CDR3 protein gets one entry after TCRdb re-called the multiplex PCR reads with MiXCR. The data show 350,000 to 450,000 distinct CDR3 sequences, about 17% seen once. Input material: peripheral blood. All receptors derive from a woman in her late teens or twenties with Graves' ophthalmopathy.

At least ten counts were recorded for this clonotype. This sequence joins TRBV10-3 and TRBJ2-7; D call uncertain. V was cut by 3 bases and J by 3 bases, with 6 bases left in between. CDR3 size: 12 residues. Germline V gene sequence: CDR1 ENHRY, CDR2 SYGVKD. CDR3 region: CAISDNNYEQYF. The CDR3 DNA reads TGTGCCATCAGTGATAATAACTACGAGCAGTACTTC.

In this sample, this clonotype turned up a few times. V and J are TRBV5-1 and TRBJ2-7, with 11 bases matching TRBD1. Germline trimming cut 0 bases from V and 3 bases from J; bases unmatched to any gene: 5. There are 16 residues in the CDR3. In germline, CDR1 is SGHRS, CDR2 YFSETQ. The CDR3, as DNA: TGCGCCAGCAGCTTGGCAGCCGGGACAGGGGGCTACGAGCAGTACTTC. As protein: CASSLAAGTGGYEQYF.

This clonotype occurred a few times. The CDR3 bases are TGTGCCAGCAGCTTAGGTTTGGCCAGCGGGAGAGAGACCCAGTACTTC. Translated, it gives CASSLGLASGRETQYF. The rearrangement links TRBV7-2 to TRBJ2-5, with 8 bases identical to TRBD2. Trimming cost V 1 base and J 4 bases; bases outside gene matches: 8. Germline CDR1 is SGHTA and CDR2 is FQGNSA. This CDR3 has 16 amino acids.

Ten or more counts support this clonotype. This rearrangement joins TRBV20-1 to TRBJ2-7; the match to TRBD2 covers 8 bases. Trimming took 6 bases from V and 2 from J; bases not matched to a gene: 9. This CDR3 comprises 14 residues. The germline V gene encodes CDR1 DFQATT and CDR2 SNEGSKA (reference sequence). The CDR3 nucleotides read TGCAGTGCCATTAGCGGGATGTTAACCTACGAGCAGTACTTC. Translation: CSAISGMLTYEQYF.

There are many counts of this clonotype. The chain employs TRBV24-1 and TRBJ2-5; 9 bases are a match to TRBD2. The germline V gene encodes CDR1 KGHDR and CDR2 SFDVKD. The CDR3 has 15 amino acids. V lost 4 bases, J lost 4 bases, and 6 bases stayed unmatched. The CDR3 reads CATSDPTSGVETQYF. CDR3 DNA: TGTGCCACCAGTGACCCGACTAGCGGTGTAGAGACCCAGTACTTC.

This clonotype appeared many times. The chain is built from TRBV12-3 or TRBV12-4 and TRBJ1-1, with unresolved D. This CDR3 has 15 amino acids. V lost 6 bases and J lost 2, with 16 bases in between. CDR3 DNA: TGTGCCAGCAGCCAGAGGCCCAGTGAAAACACTGAAGCTTTCTTT. Translation gives CASSQRPSENTEAFF.

This clonotype was observed at least ten times. This sequence joins TRBV7-6 and TRBJ2-5; TRBD2 agrees at 9 bases. The V and J ends lost 5 bases and 7 bases, in that order; junction bases with no gene match: 11. CDR1 and CDR2 from the germline V gene are SGHVS and FNYEAQ. The CDR3 totals 15 residues. The CDR3 spells CASSLQAGGAGTQYF. As DNA, the CDR3 is TGTGCCAGCAGCCTACAGGCGGGGGGGGCCGGGACCCAGTACTTC.

Many counts were recorded for this clonotype. The chain recombines TRBV29-1 with TRBJ1-5; D remains unclear. The ends were cut back, 6 bases at V and 4 bases at J, with 10 bases in the middle. In germline, CDR1 is SQVTM, CDR2 ANQGSEA. The CDR3 spans 12 residues. CDR3: CSVQDGNQPQHF. CDR3 DNA sequence: TGCAGCGTCCAAGATGGTAATCAGCCCCAGCATTTT.

This clonotype was seen repeatedly, ten times or more. The gene calls are TRBV10-3 and TRBJ2-5; 7 nucleotides match TRBD2. CDR1 is ENHRY, CDR2 SYGVKD, per germline. Losses at the gene ends were 2 bases for V and 1 base for J; bases not matched to a gene: 7. The CDR3 length is 16 residues. CDR3 bases: TGTGCCATCAGTGAGGGGGACCTAGCGGTCCAAGAGACCCAGTACTTC. Its translation: CAISEGDLAVQETQYF.

CDR3 sequence (DNA): TGCGCCAGCAGCCAACCGGGACTAGCGGGAACCTACGAGCAGTACTTC. It translates to CASSQPGLAGTYEQYF. V usage is TRBV4-1 and J usage is TRBJ2-7, with 13 bases matching TRBD2. The trim removed 2 bases at V and 2 bases at J, leaving 3 bases unmatched. Germline V CDR1 and CDR2: MGHRA, YSYEKL. CDR3 length: 16 residues.

This clonotype is a singleton in its sample. V gene TRBV6-2 or TRBV6-3 combines with J gene TRBJ2-5; perhaps D is TRBD1 or TRBD2 (5 bases each). This CDR3 spans 14 amino acids. Germline V gene lookup returns CDR1 MNHEY and CDR2 SVGEGT. Between the trimmed V and J ends, which lost 5 bases and 7 bases, there was a span of 17 bases. CDR3 nucleotides: TGTGCCAGCAGTGCTCCGGGGCCTGAGGGGACCCAGTACTTC. Translation gives CASSAPGPEGTQYF.

This clonotype was picked up many times. This chain connects TRBV28 to TRBJ1-1; 8 positions agree with TRBD1. Germline V gene data show CDR1 as MDHEN and CDR2 as SYDVKM. The CDR3 has 14 residues. With V trimmed by 8 bases and J by 0 bases, 5 bases remained unmatched. The CDR3 loop is CASHGQGMNTEAFF. The CDR3 region has the DNA TGTGCCAGCCACGGACAGGGAATGAACACTGAAGCTTTCTTT.

This clonotype has a single count. This sequence joins TRBV11-2 and TRBJ2-7, with D possibly called TRBD1 or TRBD2 (5 bases each). Germline CDR1 reads SGHAT; CDR2 reads FQNNGV. Trimming removed 3 bases at V and 4 bases at J, with 13 bases between. CDR3 length equals 14 residues. DNA of the CDR3: TGTGCCAGCAGCTTGGCGTACGGGGCTTACGAGCAGTACTTC. It translates to CASSLAYGAYEQYF.

This clonotype was seen repeatedly, ten times or more. V is TRBV18 and J is TRBJ1-1; D perhaps matches TRBD1 (5 bases). The CDR3 length is 13 residues. V was clipped by 3 bases and J by 4 bases, with 9 bases between them. Germline CDR1 is KGHSH and CDR2 is LQKENI. In DNA form, the CDR3 reads TGTGCCAGCTCACCTCAGGGAGTCACTGAAGCTTTCTTT. This codes for CASSPQGVTEAFF. Looking up the rest from reference TRBV18 and TRBJ1-1 gives the full variable domain: NAGVMQNPRHLVRRRGQEARLRCSPMKGHSHVYWYRQLPEEGLKFMVYLQKENIIDESGMPKERFSAEFPKEGPSILRIQQVVRGDSAAYFCASSPQGVTEAFFGQGTRLTVV.

This clonotype was recorded at least ten times. The chain joins TRBV10-3 to TRBJ1-5, with D possibly TRBD1 on 6 matching bases. The CDR3 has 17 residues. V gave up 2 bases and J gave up 0 bases, with 14 bases separating them. The germline V gene has CDR1 ENHRY and CDR2 SYGVKD. The CDR3 reads CAISEKGGGNSNQPQHF. CDR3 nucleotide sequence: TGTGCCATCAGTGAGAAGGGGGGAGGAAATAGCAATCAGCCCCAGCATTTT.

This clonotype was seen many times. The V and J genes are TRBV20-1 and TRBJ2-4, with D tentatively TRBD1 (5 bases). CDR1 and CDR2 from the germline V gene are DFQATT and SNEGSKA (reference sequence). The CDR3 contains 11 residues. Trimming stripped 7 bases from V and 6 bases from J, with 10 bases between. In DNA form, the CDR3 reads TGCAGTGTTGCGCAGGGAAACATTCAGTACTTC. It is translated as CSVAQGNIQYF.

The rearrangement links TRBV15 to TRBJ1-2; tentatively, D is TRBD1 (5 bases). Germline V gene data show CDR1 as LNHNV and CDR2 as YYDKDF (reference sequence). Deletions cut 5 bases from V and 0 bases from J, with 7 bases between. This CDR3 is 13 amino acids long. CDR3 sequence reads: CATSHRSNYGYTF. DNA for the CDR3: TGTGCCACCAGCCACAGGTCTAACTATGGCTACACCTTC.

Ten or more counts support this clonotype. The chain employs TRBV20-1 and TRBJ1-1; no clear D. Germline CDR1 and CDR2: DFQATT and SNEGSKA (reference sequence). The CDR3 runs to 15 residues. The V gene lost 5 bases and the J gene lost 8 bases, with 24 bases spanning the gap. The CDR3 nucleotides are TGCAGTGCTCTTTCCGCTTCTTCGATCTACCAAGAAGCTTTCTTT. Translation gives CSALSASSIYQEAFF.

This clonotype was recorded many times. J is TRBJ2-7 and V is TRBV6-5, with D possibly being TRBD1 or TRBD2 (7 bases each). Germline V gene sequence: CDR1 MNHEY, CDR2 SVGAGI. The CDR3 has 16 amino acids. Trimming took 2 bases from V and 1 from J, leaving 15 bases between them. Here the CDR3 reads CASSYSRGGPSYEQYF. The CDR3 region has the DNA TGTGCCAGCAGTTACAGCAGGGGGGGACCATCCTACGAGCAGTACTTC.

This clonotype was found many times. CDR3 bases: TGCGCCAGCAGTGAGCCCGGACTAGCCCTGGGGGAGACCCAGTACTTC. It is translated as CASSEPGLALGETQYF. The chain recombines TRBV10-2 with TRBJ2-5, with 8 bases fitting TRBD2. V lost 2 bases to trimming and J lost 5 bases; unmatched junction nucleotides: 10. The CDR3 extends over 16 amino acids. Germline V gene lookup returns CDR1 WSHSY and CDR2 SAAADI.

This clonotype was detected many times. The V and J genes are TRBV29-1 and TRBJ2-7; tentatively, D is TRBD2 (5 bases). This CDR3 has 10 residues. The V gene lost 7 bases and the J gene lost 6 bases, with 10 bases spanning the gap. Germline V lookup: CDR1 SQVTM, CDR2 ANQGSEA. The CDR3 DNA sequence: TGCAGCGGTGGGGAGTTCGAGCAGTACTTC. It yields the protein CSGGEFEQYF.